These T cell receptor beta chains were read from a single sample in a study of identical twins. Using its own MiXCR run on the 5' RACE reads, TCRdb lists one record per CDR3 protein. Of more than 350,000 distinct CDR3 sequences in the sample, roughly 10% were seen once. Sequenced: naive T cells sorted from blood. All receptors come from a woman in her forties or fifties in good health. Each CDR3 is given with its conserved first and last residue. D genes are given only for firm matches. Part of the rows lack a size; the others show once, few, many or a class for expanded clones.

CDR3 DNA | CDR3 protein | clone size | J gene | D gene | V gene
TGTGCCAGCAGTTACAGTCCCGGAGGGGCAGATACGCAGTATTTT | CASSYSPGGADTQYF | few | TRBJ2-3 | NA | TRBV27
TGCAGTGCTAGAGATATAAAGGGACTAGCGGGAGATGAGCAGTTCTTC | CSARDIKGLAGDEQFF | many | TRBJ2-1 | TRBD2 | TRBV20-1
TGTGCCAGCAGCTTACAGGGTCCGGGCTCGAACGGGGAGCTGTTTTTT | CASSLQGPGSNGELFF | few | TRBJ2-2 | NA | TRBV11-2
TGCGCCAGCAGCCAAAGCGGGGCCAGGAACGGGCAGCCCCAGCATTTT | CASSQSGARNGQPQHF | few | TRBJ1-5 | NA | TRBV4-1
TGTGCCAGCAGTTCGCCGGGGTTCTCTGGGGCCAACGTCCTGACTTTC | CASSSPGFSGANVLTF | few | TRBJ2-6 | NA | TRBV27
TGTGCCAGCAGCCCCGGACTAGCGGGAGGAAAAACCTACGAGCAGTACTTC | CASSPGLAGGKTYEQYF | NA | TRBJ2-7 | TRBD2 | TRBV7-8
TGTGCCAGCAGTTACTCGAAAGGGTCCGAGCAGTACTTC | CASSYSKGSEQYF | NA | TRBJ2-7 | NA | TRBV6-5
TGCGCCAGCAGCCCGGACAGGGCCGGCGAGCAGTACTTC | CASSPDRAGEQYF | few | TRBJ2-7 | TRBD1 | TRBV5-1
TGTGCCACCAGCGGTCATACAGGGACCGAAGAGACCCAGTACTTC | CATSGHTGTEETQYF | NA | TRBJ2-5 | NA | TRBV24-1
TGCAGCGTCTACCGGACTAGCGGCTACAATGAGCAGTTCTTC | CSVYRTSGYNEQFF | many | TRBJ2-1 | TRBD2 | TRBV29-1
TGCAGCGTCCGGGGGGGCAGGGGCCAAGAGACCCAGTACTTC | CSVRGGRGQETQYF | few | TRBJ2-5 | TRBD2 | TRBV29-1
TGTGCCAGCAGCTCCGGGACCCACAATGAGCAGTTCTTC | CASSSGTHNEQFF | many | TRBJ2-1 | NA | TRBV28
TGTGCCAGCAGCGTCGCCGGGACAGGGGGCGCAGAGACCCAGTACTTC | CASSVAGTGGAETQYF | NA | TRBJ2-5 | TRBD1 | TRBV9
TGCGCCAGCAGCTTGGCTGTCCAGAGGGCTGAAGCTTTCTTT | CASSLAVQRAEAFF | many | TRBJ1-1 | NA | TRBV5-1
TGTGCCAGCAGTTCCGGGGCGGTTCAAGAGACCCAGTACTTC | CASSSGAVQETQYF | NA | TRBJ2-5 | NA | TRBV12-3/TRBV12-4
TGCGCCAGCAGCCTGGGGGGATCCCCCCTAGGGGAGCAGTACTTC | CASSLGGSPLGEQYF | NA | TRBJ2-7 | NA | TRBV5-1